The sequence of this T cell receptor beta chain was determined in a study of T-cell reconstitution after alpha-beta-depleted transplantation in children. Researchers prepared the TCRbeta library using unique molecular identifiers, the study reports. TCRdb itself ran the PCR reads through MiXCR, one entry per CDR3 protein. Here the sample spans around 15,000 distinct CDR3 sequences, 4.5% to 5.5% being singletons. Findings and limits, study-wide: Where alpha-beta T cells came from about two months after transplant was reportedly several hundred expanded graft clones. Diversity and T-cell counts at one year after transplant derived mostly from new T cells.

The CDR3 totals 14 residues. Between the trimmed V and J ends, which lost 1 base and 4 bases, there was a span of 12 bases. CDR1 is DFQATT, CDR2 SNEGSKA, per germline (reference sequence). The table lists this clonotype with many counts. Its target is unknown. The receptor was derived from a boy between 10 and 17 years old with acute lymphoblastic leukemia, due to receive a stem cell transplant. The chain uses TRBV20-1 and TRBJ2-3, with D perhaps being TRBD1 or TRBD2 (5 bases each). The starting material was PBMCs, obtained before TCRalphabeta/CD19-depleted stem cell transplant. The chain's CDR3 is CSARALGDADTQYF. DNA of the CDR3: TGCAGTGCTAGAGCCTTGGGGGATGCAGATACGCAGTATTTT.